The rows below give T cell receptor beta chains drawn from one sample of a study of regulatory T cells in long-lasting Graves disease. TCRdb reprocessed the multiplex PCR reads with MiXCR, giving one entry per CDR3 protein. The data hold about 520,000 distinct CDR3 sequences, with approximately 12% observed a single time. These records were also assigned to another study, of T cells in Graves' hyperthyroidism and ophthalmopathy.

The material was peripheral blood mononuclear cells (PBMCs), obtained at new diagnosis, from a patient treated with antithyroid drugs. Every receptor here comes from a woman younger than 45 with Graves disease. Each CDR3 is given without its conserved first and last residue.

v_gene	j_gene	CDR3aa
TRBV15	TRBJ2-4	ATRQRDIGGAKNIQY
TRBV9	TRBJ2-2	ASSTGVAGTGELF
TRBV6-2/TRBV6-3	TRBJ2-2	ASTRRLARNTGELF
TRBV7-9	TRBJ2-1	ASSFVGPVYNEQF
TRBV29-1	TRBJ2-7	SVILGPSYEQY
TRBV28	TRBJ2-3	ASSLRQGEDTQY
TRBV13	TRBJ2-2	ASSFGRDHTGELF
TRBV12-3/TRBV12-4	TRBJ1-5	ASSFSSNRPQH
TRBV28	TRBJ2-7	ASSLLPAYEQY
TRBV6-2/TRBV6-3	TRBJ2-7	ASSYSTAYEQY
TRBV28	TRBJ2-1	ASSDGGSGSIGEQF
TRBV28	TRBJ1-1	ASSLYQKNTEAF
TRBV12-3/TRBV12-4	TRBJ2-7	ASSFGTGGFSYEQY
TRBV7-9	TRBJ2-7	ASSSRMDGETYEQY
TRBV28	TRBJ2-7	ANSRGPTYEQY
TRBV6-1	TRBJ1-6	ASSRTGYGSPLH
TRBV28	TRBJ2-5	ASSDDREWEETQY
TRBV25-1	TRBJ1-2	ASSTGQAQWYGYT
TRBV5-1	TRBJ2-1	ASSLREAGYNEQF
TRBV2	TRBJ2-7	ASDGLADTYEQY
TRBV30	TRBJ2-2	ARARASAPGELF
TRBV15	TRBJ1-4	ATSSQQVGTEKLF
TRBV3-1	TRBJ1-4	ASSQGSGRDEKLF
TRBV27	TRBJ1-5	ASSHGTGNQPQH
TRBV7-2	TRBJ2-1	ASSPGQREGGL
TRBV27	TRBJ2-7	ASSQTSGRGEQY
TRBV11-1	TRBJ2-2	ASSWGQGGLGELF
TRBV18	TRBJ1-5	ASSPDNQPQH
TRBV13	TRBJ2-5	ASSFGSANQETQH
TRBV5-1	TRBJ1-5	ASSLWSGEPQH
TRBV7-2	TRBJ2-1	ASSDTLTGLNEQF
TRBV7-2	TRBJ1-1	ASSLGLSSVDEAF
TRBV24-1	TRBJ2-3	ATSGAGVADTQY
TRBV29-1	TRBJ2-7	SVERWDRAYEQY
TRBV28	TRBJ1-1	ASPPRQVSMNTEAF
TRBV24-1	TRBJ2-3	ATSDFGEWSTDTQY
TRBV27	TRBJ2-7	ASRLGDWGEQY
TRBV7-9	TRBJ2-7	ASSLGTGRSYEQY
TRBV5-4	TRBJ1-2	ASSLNNLQGYGYT
TRBV30	TRBJ2-7	AWSIRDRVIHEQY
TRBV6-5	TRBJ1-5	ASSYRAGQPQH
TRBV12-3/TRBV12-4	TRBJ1-5	ASSRDRSQPQH
TRBV28	TRBJ2-7	ASSPRLETYEQY
TRBV12-3/TRBV12-4	TRBJ1-3	ASSFLDRRNTIY
TRBV20-1	TRBJ2-1	SASMRPYNEQF
TRBV5-1	TRBJ1-5	ASSLDDRGNQPQH
TRBV6-1	TRBJ1-5	ASRGQGLQPQH
TRBV15	TRBJ2-7	ATSVSLAGAYEQY